The present TCR beta chain was sequenced within a study of cytomegalovirus exposure and HLA in healthy donors. The CDR3 contains 14 residues. Germline trimming cut 7 bases from V and 2 bases from J; bases unmatched to any gene: 8. CDR1 KGHSH and CDR2 LQKENI come from the germline V gene. Both 60 Vbeta primers and 13 Jbeta primers went into the PCR. Clones were read by immunoSEQ multiplex PCR, and TCRdb kept only the in-frame ones, dropping some. This repertoire includes around 77,000 clones. The clonotype comes from a man aged 45-65 years in good health and CMV-seropositive. Input material: PBMCs. The V and J genes are TRBV18 and TRBJ2-7; 7 positions match TRBD1. CDR3 bases: TGTGCCAGCTTTACCGGGACAGCCCCCTACGAGCAGTACTTC. Protein: CASFTGTAPYEQYF.